The subject of this entry is one TCR beta chain. Its antigen remains undetermined. It has no much larger one-base neighbor in the sample; base qualities were not kept. TCR CDR3 regions were amplified from genomic DNA by multiplex PCR using the deep immunoSEQ assay. Genomic DNA extracted from each cell subset was distributed evenly over all wells of several immunoSEQ 96-well plates, and each plate served as one replicate. For unsorted PBMC, approximately 290 ng of genomic DNA, equivalent to about 30,000 T cell genomes, went into each replicate PCR. Unsorted PBMC genomic DNA was sequenced across ten immunoSEQ deep assay plates. The purified libraries were quantified using a Qubit 3.0 fluorometer, sized with a Bioanalyzer 2100, and then quantified again using the KAPA Library Quantification kit. A separate single-read 150-cycle Illumina NextSeq 550 flow cell was used to sequence each immunoSEQ 96-well plate. In the paper's pipeline: Because the immunoSEQ output held only junctional sequences and lacked quality scores, the filtering could not match the filtering applied to full-length reads. Sequences were annotated with PyIR, a Python wrapper for IgBLAST v1.9, using IMGT germline references to assign V/J genes and CDR3. Reads were removed for weak V/J assignments (E-value above 1e-6), missing CDR3, stop codons, out-of-frame junctions, or ambiguous translated residues. V3J clonotypes were defined by identical inferred V gene, J gene, and CDR3 amino acid sequence. Percentage overlap between repertoires was computed as shared unique clonotypes divided by the size of the smaller repertoire. RTK rarefaction, the Chao1 estimator, and Recon v2.1 estimates of unobserved clonotypes were used to assess repertoire richness. TCRdb obtained this table from immuneACCESS and retained in-frame rearrangements with V and J assigned. These tables miss some clones; where compared with another copy, unresolved V genes account for less than half of the shortfall, and the remainder is unexplained. That table supplies the V and J calls and clone size; D and trimming were determined from the DNA. The sample has some 530,000 clones on record, 81% of them singletons. The ten largest account for 9.5% to 15% of the sample.

The donors were healthy, HIV-negative adults who had no recently reported acute infections or vaccinations. Every donor was a Caucasian adult residing in Nashville, Tennessee, USA. For unsorted samples, tens of millions of PBMCs were counted, and genomic DNA was extracted using the QIAamp DNA Blood Mini kit. Blood was collected by leukapheresis, and PBMCs were isolated by Ficoll-Histopaque density gradient centrifugation and then cryopreserved in liquid nitrogen vapor phase. Trimming accounts for 2 bases at V and 15 bases at J, while the number of junction bases matched to no gene is 9. Counted from cysteine to phenylalanine, this CDR3 has 14 amino acids. Only the CDR3 DNA is retained, 42 bases long and in frame from the first base. The germline V gene provides CDR1 WSHSY and CDR2 SAAADI. These data are taken from a study of shared clonotypes between healthy human individuals (dated by TCRdb to the early 2020s). About the study as a whole: Three men and a couple of women, aged 18 to 49 years, made up the cohort. The study deeply sequenced blood TCR repertoires of about five healthy adults to estimate repertoire size and the extent of clonotype sharing between individuals. Between about 0.8 and 9 billion PBMCs per donor were obtained by leukapheresis. To increase sequencing depth and limit assay-specific biases, TCR repertoire library preparation and sequencing were carried out by different laboratories using diverse techniques.

Results and caveats for the whole study, not just this receptor: Pairwise subsampling led to the expectation that sequencing depth would affect the degree of clonotype sharing among donors. The small number of donors limited the genetic and exposure-history diversity represented. Sampling was limited to blood, and TCR repertoires in tissue likely differ from TCR repertoires in blood.

The V gene is TRBV10-2 and the J gene is TRBJ2-1; TRBD2 aligns with 11 central bases. The material sequenced was PBMCs. This sequence originates from a woman aged 40 to 49 in good health. Some clones in this sample may be carry-over from other donors' samples. The DNA sequence is as follows: TGCGCCAGCAGTGAGCCGAACCGACTAGCGGGAATGTTCTTC. Its translation reads: CASSEPNRLAGMFF.